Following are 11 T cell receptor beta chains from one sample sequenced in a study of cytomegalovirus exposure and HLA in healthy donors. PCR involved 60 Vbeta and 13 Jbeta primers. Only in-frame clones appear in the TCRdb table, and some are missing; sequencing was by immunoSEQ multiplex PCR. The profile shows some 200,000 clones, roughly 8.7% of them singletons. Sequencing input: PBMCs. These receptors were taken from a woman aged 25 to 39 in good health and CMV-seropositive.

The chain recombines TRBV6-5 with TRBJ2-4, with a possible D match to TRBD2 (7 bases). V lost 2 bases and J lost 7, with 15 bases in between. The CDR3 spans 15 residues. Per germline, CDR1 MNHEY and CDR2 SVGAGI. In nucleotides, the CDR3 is TGTGCCAGCAGTTACCCGAGGGGGGGGGTGAACATTCAGTACTTC. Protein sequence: CASSYPRGGVNIQYF.

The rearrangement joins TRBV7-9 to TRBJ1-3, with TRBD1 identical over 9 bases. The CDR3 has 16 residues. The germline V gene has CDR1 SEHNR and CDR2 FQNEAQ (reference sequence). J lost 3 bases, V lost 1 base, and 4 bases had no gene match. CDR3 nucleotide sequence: TGTGCCAGCAGCTTAGGGGACAGGGTGAATGGAAACACCATATATTTT. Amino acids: CASSLGDRVNGNTIYF.

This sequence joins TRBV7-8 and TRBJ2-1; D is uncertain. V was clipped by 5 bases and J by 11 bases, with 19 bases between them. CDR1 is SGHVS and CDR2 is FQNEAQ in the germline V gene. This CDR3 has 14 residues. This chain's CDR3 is CASSPTTSTLQQFF. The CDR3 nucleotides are TGTGCCAGCAGCCCCACTACATCGACGTTACAGCAGTTCTTC.

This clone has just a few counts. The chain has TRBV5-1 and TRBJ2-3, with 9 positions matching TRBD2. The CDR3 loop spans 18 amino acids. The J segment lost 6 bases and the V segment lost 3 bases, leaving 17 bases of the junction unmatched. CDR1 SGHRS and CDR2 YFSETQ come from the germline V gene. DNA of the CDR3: TGCGCCAGCAGCTCCCCCCAATCGGCGGGAGGGCCCGGGGATACGCAGTATTTT. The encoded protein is CASSSPQSAGGPGDTQYF.

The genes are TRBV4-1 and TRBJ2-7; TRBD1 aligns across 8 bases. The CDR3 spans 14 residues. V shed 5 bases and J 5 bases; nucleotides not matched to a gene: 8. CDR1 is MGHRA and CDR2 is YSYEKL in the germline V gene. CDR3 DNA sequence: TGCGCCAGCAGCACTCGACAGGGGACCGACGAGCAGTACTTC. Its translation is CASSTRQGTDEQYF.

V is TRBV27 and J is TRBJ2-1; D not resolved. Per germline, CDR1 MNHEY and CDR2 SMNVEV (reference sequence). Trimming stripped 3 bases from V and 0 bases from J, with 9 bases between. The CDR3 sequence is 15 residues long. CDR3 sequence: CASSFGVRSYNEQFF. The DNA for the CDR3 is TGTGCCAGCAGTTTCGGAGTGCGCTCCTACAATGAGCAGTTCTTC.

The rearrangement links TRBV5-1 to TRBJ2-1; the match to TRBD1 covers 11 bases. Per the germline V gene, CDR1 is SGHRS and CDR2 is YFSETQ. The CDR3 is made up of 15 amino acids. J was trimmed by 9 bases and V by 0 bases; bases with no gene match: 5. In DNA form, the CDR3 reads TGCGCCAGCAGCTTGGATGGGACAGGGGGGAGTGAGCAGTTCTTC. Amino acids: CASSLDGTGGSEQFF.

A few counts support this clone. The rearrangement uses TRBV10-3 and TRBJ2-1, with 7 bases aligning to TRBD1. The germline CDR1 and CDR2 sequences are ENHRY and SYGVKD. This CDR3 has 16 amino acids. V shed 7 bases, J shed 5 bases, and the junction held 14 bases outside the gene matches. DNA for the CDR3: TGTGCCATCAACCCGACAGGGCCCCTCTTTAACAATGAGCAGTTCTTC. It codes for CAINPTGPLFNNEQFF.

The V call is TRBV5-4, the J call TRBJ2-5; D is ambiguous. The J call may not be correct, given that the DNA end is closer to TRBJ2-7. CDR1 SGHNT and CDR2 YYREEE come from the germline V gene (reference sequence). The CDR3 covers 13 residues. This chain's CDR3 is CASSLNGLHEQYF. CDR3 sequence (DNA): TGTGCCAGCAGCTTGAATGGGCTACACGAGCAGTACTTC.

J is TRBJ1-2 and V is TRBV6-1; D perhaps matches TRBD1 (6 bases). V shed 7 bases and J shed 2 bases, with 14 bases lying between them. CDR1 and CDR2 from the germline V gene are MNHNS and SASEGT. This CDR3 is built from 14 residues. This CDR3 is CASNPGGANYGYTF. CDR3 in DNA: TGTGCCAGCAACCCCGGGGGGGCAAACTATGGCTACACCTTC.

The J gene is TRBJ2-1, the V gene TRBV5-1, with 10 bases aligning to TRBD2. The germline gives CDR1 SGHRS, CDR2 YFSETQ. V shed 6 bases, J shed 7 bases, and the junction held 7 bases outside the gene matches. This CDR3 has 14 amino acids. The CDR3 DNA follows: TGCGCCAGCACCCTAGGGGGACTAGCGAATGAGCAGTTCTTC. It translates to CASTLGGLANEQFF.